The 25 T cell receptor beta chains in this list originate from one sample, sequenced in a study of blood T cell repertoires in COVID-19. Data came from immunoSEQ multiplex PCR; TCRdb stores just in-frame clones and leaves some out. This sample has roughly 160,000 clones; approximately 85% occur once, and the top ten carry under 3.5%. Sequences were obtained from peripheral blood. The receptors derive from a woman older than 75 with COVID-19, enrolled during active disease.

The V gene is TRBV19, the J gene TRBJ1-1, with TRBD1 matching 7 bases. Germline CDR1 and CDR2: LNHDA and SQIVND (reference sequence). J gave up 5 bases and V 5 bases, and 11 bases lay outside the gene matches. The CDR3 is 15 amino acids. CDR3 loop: CASSLLGQWDTEAFF. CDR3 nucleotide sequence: TGTGCCAGTAGTTTACTGGGACAGTGGGATACTGAAGCTTTCTTT.

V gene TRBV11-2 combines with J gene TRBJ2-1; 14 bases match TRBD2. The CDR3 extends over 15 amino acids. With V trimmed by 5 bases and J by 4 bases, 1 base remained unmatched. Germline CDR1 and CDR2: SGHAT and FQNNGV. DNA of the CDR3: TGTGCCAGCAGCCGACTAGCGGGGGGGTACAATGAGCAGTTCTTC. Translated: CASSRLAGGYNEQFF. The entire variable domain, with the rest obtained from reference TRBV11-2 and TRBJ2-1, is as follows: EAGVAQSPRYKIIEKRQSVAFWCNPISGHATLYWYQQILGQGPKLLIQFQNNGVVDDSQLPKDRFSAERLKGVDSTLKIQPAKLEDSAVYLCASSRLAGGYNEQFFGPGTRLTVL.

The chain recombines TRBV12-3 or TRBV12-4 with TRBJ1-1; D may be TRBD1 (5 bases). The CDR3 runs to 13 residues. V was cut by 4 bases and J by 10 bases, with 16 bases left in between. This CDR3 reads CASSSEQGVGAFF. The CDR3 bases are TGTGCCAGCAGTTCTGAACAAGGGGTAGGAGCTTTCTTT.

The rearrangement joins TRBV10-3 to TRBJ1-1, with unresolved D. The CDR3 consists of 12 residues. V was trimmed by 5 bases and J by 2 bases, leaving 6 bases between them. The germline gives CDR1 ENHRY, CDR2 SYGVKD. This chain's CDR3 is CAISRHNTEAFF. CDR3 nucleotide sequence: TGTGCCATCAGTAGACACAACACTGAAGCTTTCTTT.

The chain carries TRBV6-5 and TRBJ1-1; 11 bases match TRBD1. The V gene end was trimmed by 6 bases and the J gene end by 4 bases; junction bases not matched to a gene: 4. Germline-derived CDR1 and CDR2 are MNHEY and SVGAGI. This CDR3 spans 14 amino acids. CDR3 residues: CASRGQGEGTEAFF. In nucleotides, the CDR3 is TGTGCCAGCAGGGGACAGGGGGAGGGCACTGAAGCTTTCTTT.

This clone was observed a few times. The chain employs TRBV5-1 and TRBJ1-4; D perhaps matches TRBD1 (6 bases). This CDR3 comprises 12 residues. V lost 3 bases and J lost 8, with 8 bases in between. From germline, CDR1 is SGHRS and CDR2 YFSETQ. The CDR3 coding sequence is TGCGCCAGCAGCTCACAGGGAGAAAAACTGTTTTTT. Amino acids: CASSSQGEKLFF.

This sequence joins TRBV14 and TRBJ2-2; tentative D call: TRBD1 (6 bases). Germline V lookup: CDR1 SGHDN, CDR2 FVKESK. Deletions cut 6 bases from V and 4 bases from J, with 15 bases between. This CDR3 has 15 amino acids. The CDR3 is CASRLQGAGTGELFF. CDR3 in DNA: TGTGCCAGCAGATTACAGGGCGCGGGCACCGGGGAGCTGTTTTTT.

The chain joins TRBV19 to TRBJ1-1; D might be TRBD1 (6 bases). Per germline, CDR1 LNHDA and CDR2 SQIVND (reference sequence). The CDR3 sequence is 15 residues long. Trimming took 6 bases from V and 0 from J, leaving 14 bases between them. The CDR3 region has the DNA TGTGCCAGTAGGGCGGACAGCCTAATGAACACTGAAGCTTTCTTT. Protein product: CASRADSLMNTEAFF.

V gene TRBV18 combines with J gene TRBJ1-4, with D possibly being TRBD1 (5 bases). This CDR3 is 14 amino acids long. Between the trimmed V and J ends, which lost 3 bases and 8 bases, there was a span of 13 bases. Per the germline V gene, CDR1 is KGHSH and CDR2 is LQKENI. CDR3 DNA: TGTGCCAGCTCACCGGGACTCACAAGAGAAAAACTGTTTTTT. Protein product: CASSPGLTREKLFF.

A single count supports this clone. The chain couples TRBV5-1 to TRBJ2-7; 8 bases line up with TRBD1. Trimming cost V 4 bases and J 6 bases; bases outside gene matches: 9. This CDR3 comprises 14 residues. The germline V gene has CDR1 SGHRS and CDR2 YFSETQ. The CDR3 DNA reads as TGCGCCAGCAGCCTACGGACAGGGCCCCCCGAGCAGTACTTC. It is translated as CASSLRTGPPEQYF.

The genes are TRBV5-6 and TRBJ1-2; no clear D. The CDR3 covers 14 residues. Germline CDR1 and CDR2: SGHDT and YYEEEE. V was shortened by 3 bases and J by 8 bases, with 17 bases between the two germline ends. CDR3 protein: CASSSPAGGLGYTF. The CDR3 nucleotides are TGTGCCAGCAGCTCACCCGCGGGAGGCCTGGGCTACACCTTC.

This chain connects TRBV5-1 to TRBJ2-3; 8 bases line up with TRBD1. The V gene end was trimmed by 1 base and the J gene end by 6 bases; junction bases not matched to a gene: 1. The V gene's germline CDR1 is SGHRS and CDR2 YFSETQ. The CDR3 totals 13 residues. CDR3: CASSLQGADTQYF. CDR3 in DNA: TGCGCCAGCAGCTTGCAGGGGGCCGATACGCAGTATTTT.

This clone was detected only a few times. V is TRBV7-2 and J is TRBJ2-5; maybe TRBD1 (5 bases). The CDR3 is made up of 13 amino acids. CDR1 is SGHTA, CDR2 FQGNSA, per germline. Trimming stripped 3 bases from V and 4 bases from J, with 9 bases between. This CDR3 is CASSLWGAETQYF. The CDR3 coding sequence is TGTGCCAGCAGCTTGTGGGGCGCAGAGACCCAGTACTTC.

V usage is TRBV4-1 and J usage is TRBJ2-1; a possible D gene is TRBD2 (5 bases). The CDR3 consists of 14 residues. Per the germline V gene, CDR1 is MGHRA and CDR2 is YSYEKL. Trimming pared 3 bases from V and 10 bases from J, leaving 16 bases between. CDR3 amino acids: CASSQGDIAREQFF. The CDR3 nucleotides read TGCGCCAGCAGCCAGGGAGACATCGCCCGGGAGCAGTTCTTC.

The CDR3 nucleotides are TGTGCCAGCAGCTTAGGGACAGGTAGCAATCAGCCCCAGCATTTT. Translating gives CASSLGTGSNQPQHF. The J gene is TRBJ1-5, the V gene TRBV7-8; 7 bases line up with TRBD1. The CDR3 is 15 amino acids. Germline CDR1 is SGHVS and CDR2 is FQNEAQ. The ends lost 1 base at V and 0 bases at J; junction bases unmatched: 0.

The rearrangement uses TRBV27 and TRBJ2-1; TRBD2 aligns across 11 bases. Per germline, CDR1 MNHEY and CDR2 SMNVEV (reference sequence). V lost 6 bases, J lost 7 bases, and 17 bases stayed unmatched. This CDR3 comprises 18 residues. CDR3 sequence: CASRPIYRGLAVRNEQFF. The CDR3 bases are TGTGCCAGCAGACCAATTTACAGGGGACTAGCGGTAAGGAATGAGCAGTTCTTC.

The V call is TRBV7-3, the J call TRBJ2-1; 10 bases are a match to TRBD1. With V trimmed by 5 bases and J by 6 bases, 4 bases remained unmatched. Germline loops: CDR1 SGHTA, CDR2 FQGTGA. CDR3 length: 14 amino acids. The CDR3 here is CASSPGTGVNEQFF. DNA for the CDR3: TGTGCCAGCAGCCCAGGGACAGGGGTCAATGAGCAGTTCTTC.

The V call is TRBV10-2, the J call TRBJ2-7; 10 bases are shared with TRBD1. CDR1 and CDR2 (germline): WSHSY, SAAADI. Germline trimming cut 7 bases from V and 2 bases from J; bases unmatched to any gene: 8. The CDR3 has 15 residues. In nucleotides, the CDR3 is TGCGCCAGCATCGATAGGGACAGGGGCCCCTACGAGCAGTACTTC. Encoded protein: CASIDRDRGPYEQYF.

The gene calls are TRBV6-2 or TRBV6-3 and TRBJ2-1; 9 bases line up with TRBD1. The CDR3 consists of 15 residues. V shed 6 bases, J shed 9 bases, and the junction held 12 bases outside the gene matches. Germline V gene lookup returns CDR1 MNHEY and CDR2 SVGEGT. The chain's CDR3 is CASSPTGGGMSEQFF. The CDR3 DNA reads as TGTGCCAGCAGCCCCACAGGGGGCGGTATGAGTGAGCAGTTCTTC.

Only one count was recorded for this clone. Here the CDR3 reads CASSLRTGNGYEQYF. The DNA of the CDR3 is TGCGCCAGCAGCCTAAGGACAGGGAATGGCTACGAGCAGTACTTC. The chain carries TRBV5-1 and TRBJ2-7; 8 positions match TRBD1. With V trimmed by 4 bases and J by 3 bases, 9 bases remained unmatched. The CDR3 contains 15 residues. The germline CDR1 and CDR2 sequences are SGHRS and YFSETQ.

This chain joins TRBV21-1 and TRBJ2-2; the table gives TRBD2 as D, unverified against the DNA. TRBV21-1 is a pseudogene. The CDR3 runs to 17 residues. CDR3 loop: CASSNGVAGGHSGELFF. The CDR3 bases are TGTGCCAGCAGCAACGGAGTCGCGGGGGGGCATTCCGGGGAGCTGTTTTTT.

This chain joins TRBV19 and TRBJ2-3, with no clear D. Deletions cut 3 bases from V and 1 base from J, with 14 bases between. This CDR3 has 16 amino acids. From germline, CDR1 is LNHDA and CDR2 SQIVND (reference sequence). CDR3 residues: CASSMIRLTRTDTQYF. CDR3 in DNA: TGTGCCAGTAGTATGATACGACTTACTCGCACAGATACGCAGTATTTT.

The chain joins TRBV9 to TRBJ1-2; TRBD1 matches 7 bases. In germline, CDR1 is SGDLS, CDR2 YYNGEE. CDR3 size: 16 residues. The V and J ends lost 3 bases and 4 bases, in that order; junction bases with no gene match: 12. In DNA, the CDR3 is TGTGCCAGCAGCGGTGGGACAGCTTATACGGGCTATGGCTACACCTTC. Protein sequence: CASSGGTAYTGYGYTF.

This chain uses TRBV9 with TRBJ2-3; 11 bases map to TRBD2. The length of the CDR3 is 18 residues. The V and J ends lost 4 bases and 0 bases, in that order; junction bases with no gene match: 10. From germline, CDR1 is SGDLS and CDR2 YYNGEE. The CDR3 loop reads CASSWRVAGGPSTDTQYF. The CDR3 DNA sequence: TGTGCCAGCAGCTGGAGGGTAGCGGGGGGGCCAAGCACAGATACGCAGTATTTT.

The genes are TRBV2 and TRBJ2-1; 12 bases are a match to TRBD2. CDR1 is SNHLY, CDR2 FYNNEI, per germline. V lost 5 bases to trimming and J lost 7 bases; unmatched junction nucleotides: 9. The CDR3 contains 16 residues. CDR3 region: CASSPTSGGRSNEQFF. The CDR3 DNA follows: TGTGCCAGCAGTCCGACTAGCGGGGGACGGAGTAATGAGCAGTTCTTC.